These 21 T cell receptor beta chains were sequenced from one sample in a study of low-dose radiotherapy and immunotherapy resistance in tumors. Time point in this sample: before trial treatment. TRAV- and TRBV-specific primers, spanning alpha and beta chains, primed first-strand cDNA. Amplification, which lasted around 21 PCR cycles, used a constant-region primer and V-primer adapter to amplify TCRs. TCRdb ran MiXCR on the reads and lists one entry per CDR3 protein. The table includes 64,000 or so distinct CDR3 sequences, about a quarter detected once. The sample in question was PBMCs, obtained before treatment. The receptor source for this set is a male donor with rectosigmoid adenocarcinoma.

There are many counts of this clonotype. One end of the junction does not line up with germline, which may come from a read error. This chain links TRBV25-1 with TRBJ2-2, with 7 bases aligning to TRBD2. The CDR3 is 13 residues long. Germline V gene lookup returns CDR1 MGHDK and CDR2 SYGVNS. CDR3 bases: TGCGCAGGGTCGGGTAGCGGGACCGGGGAGCTGTTTTTT. It translates to CAGSGSGTGELFF. The full variable domain, its missing parts supplied by reference TRBV25-1 and TRBJ2-2, is EADIYQTPRYLVIGTGKKITLECSQTMGHDKMYWYQQDPGMELHLIHYSYGVNSTEKGDLSSESTVSRIRTEHFPLTLESARPSHTSQYLCAGSGSGTGELFFGEGSRLTVL.

This clonotype showed up many times. The chain couples TRBV15 to TRBJ1-5; D possibly corresponds to TRBD1 (6 bases). This CDR3 has 14 amino acids. The V gene's germline CDR1 is LNHNV and CDR2 YYDKDF (reference sequence). V lost 6 bases, J lost 5 bases, and 14 bases lay in between. The CDR3 region has the DNA TGTGCCACCAGTTCTACAGGGCCCCATCAGCCCCAGCATTTT. Translated: CATSSTGPHQPQHF. Based on the CDR3 plus reference TRBV15 and TRBJ1-5, the full variable domain is DAMVIQNPRYQVTQFGKPVTLSCSQTLNHNVMYWYQQKSSQAPKLLFHYYDKDFNNEADTPDNFQSRRPNTSFCFLDIRSPGLGDTAMYLCATSSTGPHQPQHFGDGTRLSIL.

This clonotype has only one observation. The chain recombines TRBV6-2 or TRBV6-3 with TRBJ2-2, with TRBD1 identical over 9 bases. The CDR3 spans 13 residues. Looked up from germline, CDR1 is MNHEY and CDR2 is SVGEGT. Trimming cost V 8 bases and J 5 bases; bases outside gene matches: 3. The CDR3 nucleotides read TGTGCCAGCGGGACAGGGTTTACCGGGGAGCTGTTTTTT. It specifies CASGTGFTGELFF.

The V and J genes are TRBV9 and TRBJ2-1; D unclear. Germline lookup yields CDR1 SGDLS and CDR2 YYNGEE. There are 12 residues in the CDR3. The V and J ends lost 3 bases and 8 bases respectively, with 9 bases between them. DNA of the CDR3: TGTGCCAGCAGCGAGTTCGGCGATGAGCAGTTCTTC. As protein: CASSEFGDEQFF.

This clonotype came up many times. CDR3 protein: CSAAGQGFSGGNTIYF. For the CDR3, the DNA is TGCAGTGCGGCGGGACAGGGCTTCTCGGGTGGAAACACCATATATTTT. The rearrangement uses TRBV20-1 and TRBJ1-3; 9 nucleotides match TRBD1. The J segment lost 3 bases and the V segment lost 6 bases, leaving 12 bases of the junction unmatched. Germline V gene sequence: CDR1 DFQATT, CDR2 SNEGSKA (reference sequence). CDR3 length: 16 residues.

This clonotype came up many times. V and J are TRBV6-2 or TRBV6-3 and TRBJ2-3, with D perhaps matching TRBD1 or TRBD2 (5 bases each). CDR1 is MNHEY, CDR2 SVGEGT, per germline. The V end lost 6 bases, the J end lost 9 bases, and 13 bases lay between the germline ends. This CDR3 is built from 12 residues. The chain's CDR3 is CASSPGTVTQYF. The CDR3 DNA is TGTGCCAGCAGCCCCGGGACGGTAACGCAGTATTTT.

This clonotype was picked up many times. The chain recombines TRBV19 with TRBJ2-1; 11 bases are shared with TRBD2. The CDR3 length is 19 residues. Unmatched junction bases numbered 16, after V lost 9 bases and J lost 0 bases. Germline V gene sequence: CDR1 LNHDA, CDR2 SQIVND (reference sequence). The CDR3 DNA is TGTGCCAGATGGTTCGGTGGTAGCGGGGGGGGCAGCTCCTACAATGAGCAGTTCTTC. Translated: CARWFGGSGGGSSYNEQFF.

The table lists this clonotype with many counts. The chain joins TRBV4-2 to TRBJ2-7; 15 bases match TRBD2. Germline V gene data show CDR1 as LGHNA and CDR2 as YNFKEQ. The length of the CDR3 is 18 residues. V was clipped by 1 base and J by 2 bases; unmatched bases: 6. CDR3 loop: CASSQAGTSGRKAYEQYF. CDR3 sequence (DNA): TGTGCCAGCAGCCAAGCCGGGACTAGCGGGAGGAAAGCCTACGAGCAGTACTTC.

Ten or more counts support this clonotype. The chain links TRBV7-2 to TRBJ1-6; 9 nucleotides align to TRBD1. The germline V gene encodes CDR1 SGHTA and CDR2 FQGNSA. The CDR3 contains 15 residues. V trimming: 5 bases; J trimming: 6 bases; junction bases outside the gene matches: 5. The CDR3 here is CASSIQGAGNSPLHF. The CDR3 nucleotides are TGTGCCAGCAGCATACAGGGGGCAGGTAATTCACCCCTCCACTTT.

This clonotype was recorded at least ten times. The chain couples TRBV18 to TRBJ1-1, with D possibly TRBD1 on 6 matching bases. Looked up from germline, CDR1 is KGHSH and CDR2 is LQKENI. V gave up 0 bases and J gave up 5 bases, with 16 bases separating them. The CDR3 is made up of 16 amino acids. CDR3 region: CASSPPIQGIWTEAFF. CDR3 DNA: TGTGCCAGCTCACCACCGATTCAGGGGATTTGGACTGAAGCTTTCTTT.

CDR3 region: CASSAELRFPTF. CDR3 in DNA: TGTGCCAGCAGCGCGGAGCTCCGGTTCCCGACTTTC. J is TRBJ2-6 and V is TRBV6-2 or TRBV6-3, with D uncertain. Germline assignment: CDR1 MNHEY and CDR2 SVGEGT. V was trimmed by 6 bases and J by 18 bases, leaving 18 bases between them. CDR3 length: 12 residues.

This clonotype occurred a few times. CDR3 residues: CASSLRLAGDFDEQFF. CDR3 DNA sequence: TGTGCCAGCAGCCTAAGACTAGCGGGAGACTTCGATGAGCAGTTCTTC. The rearrangement links TRBV5-5 to TRBJ2-1; 12 bases match TRBD2. Germline trimming cut 4 bases from V and 8 bases from J; bases unmatched to any gene: 10. The CDR3 length is 16 residues. Per the germline V gene, CDR1 is SGHKS and CDR2 is YYEKEE (reference sequence). The full variable domain, in which reference TRBV5-5 and TRBJ2-1 provide the parts outside the CDR3, is DAGVTQSPTHLIKTRGQQVTLRCSPISGHKSVSWYQQVLGQGPQFIFQYYEKEERGRGNFPDRFSARQFPNYSSELNVNALLLGDSALYLCASSLRLAGDFDEQFFGPGTRLTVL.

This clonotype was observed at least ten times. The chain employs TRBV7-2 and TRBJ2-5, with 11 positions matching TRBD2. Germline CDR1 SGHTA, CDR2 FQGNSA. The CDR3 is made up of 18 amino acids. J was trimmed by 8 bases and V by 4 bases; bases with no gene match: 18. The CDR3 bases are TGTGCCAGCAGCTCACCGGGACTAGCGGTGAACCAGAGAGACACCCAGTACTTC. Translating it yields CASSSPGLAVNQRDTQYF.

The sample holds a few counts of this clonotype. CDR3 bases: TGTGCCAGCAGCCCAAGGAACAGGGGGAACACTGAAGCTTTCTTT. Residues: CASSPRNRGNTEAFF. The V call is TRBV3-1, the J call TRBJ1-1; TRBD1 matches at 7 bases. Looked up from germline, CDR1 is LGHDT and CDR2 is YNNKEL (reference sequence). V lost 4 bases and J lost 1; bases outside the gene matches: 6. This CDR3 has 15 residues.

There are many counts of this clonotype. The chain uses TRBV6-2 or TRBV6-3 and TRBJ1-2; 7 bases match TRBD1. The V segment lost 11 bases and the J segment 8 bases; nucleotides outside the gene matches: 8. This CDR3 region has 11 residues. From germline, CDR1 is MNHEY and CDR2 SVGEGT. As DNA, the CDR3 is TGTGCCGGACAGACAGGGAACGGCTACACCTTC. Encoded protein: CAGQTGNGYTF.

The table lists this clonotype with many counts. The chain uses TRBV5-4 and TRBJ2-1; tentatively, D is TRBD1 or TRBD2 (5 bases each). This CDR3 is 15 amino acids long. Trimming took off 3 bases at V and 3 bases at J, with 13 bases between the two ends. CDR1 is SGHNT, CDR2 YYREEE, per germline (reference sequence). CDR3 bases: TGTGCCAGCAGCTCTGACGGGGCTGACTACAATGAGCAGTTCTTC. Translation: CASSSDGADYNEQFF.

Worth noting for this clonotype: The DNA is left out, because the CDR3 cannot be placed on it with certainty; the CDR3 is given as TCRdb lists it. The gene calls are TRBV5-1 and TRBJ2-2. Counting both end residues, the CDR3 totals 13 amino acids. The germline CDR1 and CDR2 sequences are SGHRS and YFSETQ. CDR3 sequence: CASRSDTGELFFF.

As concerns this clonotype: This is likely an artifact of a read error, given a far larger clone one base away. This chain joins TRBV14 and TRBJ2-1, with D unclear. Germline V gene sequence: CDR1 SGHDN, CDR2 FVKESK. The V and J ends lost 6 bases and 5 bases respectively, with 11 bases between them. The CDR3 is made up of 13 amino acids. CDR3 sequence: CASRLSAHNEQFF. The CDR3 region has the DNA TGTGCCAGCAGATTGAGCGCACACAATGAGCAGTTCTTC.

Many counts were recorded for this clonotype. This rearrangement joins TRBV6-2 or TRBV6-3 to TRBJ2-2; D call uncertain. Between the trimmed V and J ends, which lost 0 bases and 6 bases, there was a span of 8 bases. The CDR3 spans 14 residues. Germline CDR1 reads MNHEY; CDR2 reads SVGEGT. The CDR3 nucleotides are TGTGCCAGCAGTTACTCGTTAAGGGCCGGGGAGCTGTTTTTT. It translates to CASSYSLRAGELFF.

This clonotype was recorded at least ten times. The rearrangement uses TRBV5-6 and TRBJ2-7, with D unclear. The V end was cut by 4 bases, the J end by 4 bases, with 15 bases between. The CDR3 is made up of 14 amino acids. CDR1 and CDR2 (germline): SGHDT, YYEEEE. The CDR3 sequence is CASSPFSQRYEQYF. CDR3 coding DNA: TGTGCCAGCAGCCCCTTCTCGCAAAGGTACGAGCAGTACTTC.

A remark on this clonotype: Since a far larger clone is one base different, this is likely a read error. The rearrangement uses TRBV6-1 and TRBJ2-1; 7 bases map to TRBD1. V trimming: 6 bases; J trimming: 10 bases; junction bases outside the gene matches: 9. CDR1 is MNHNS, CDR2 SASEGT, per germline. The CDR3 sequence is 13 residues long. The CDR3 loop reads CASSQGGVYEQFF. DNA of the CDR3: TGTGCCAGCAGCCAAGGGGGCGTTTACGAGCAGTTCTTC.